Given below is one T cell receptor (beta chain) in context. No antigen is known for it. The sample originates from a study of T cell repertoires in cytomegalovirus infection. At the level of the study: The study used recently identified HLA-C-restricted and well-studied HLA-B-restricted CMV epitopes. CMV infection and matching HLA type were both indicated by public TCR beta signatures.

TCRdb used MiXCR to reprocess the reads, holding one entry per CDR3 protein. The sample contains 310,000 or so distinct CDR3 sequences, 25% of which appear only once. The CDR3 totals 18 residues. With 5 bases clipped from V and 4 bases from J, the junction kept 13 bases outside the gene matches. Findings of the study overall: Clonotype analysis showed dominance of the ex vivo response by HLA-C-restricted CMV-specific TCR beta clonotypes. Identification of carriers of CMV plus the relevant HLA was performed using cumulative public TCR beta family frequency.

The source of this sequence is a human donor in good health (CMV status not recorded). Some clones in this sample may be carry-over from other donors' samples. The chain joins TRBV12-3 or TRBV12-4 to TRBJ2-6; 8 nucleotides align to TRBD1. This specimen was cultured PBMCs, taken from culture after CMV antigen stimulation. CDR3 protein: CASSLRTGSDFGANVLTF. The CDR3, as DNA: TGTGCCAGCAGTCTCAGGACAGGGAGTGACTTCGGGGCCAACGTCCTGACTTTC.